The subject of this entry is one T cell receptor beta chain. In germline, CDR1 is MNHEY, CDR2 SVGAGI. This CDR3 has 13 residues. With 8 bases removed from V and 6 bases from J, the gap between germline ends came to 13 bases. The sample belongs to a study of cytomegalovirus exposure and HLA in healthy donors. 60 Vbeta and 13 Jbeta primers were used in PCR. Libraries were prepared by immunoSEQ multiplex PCR; TCRdb keeps only in-frame clonotypes and omits some of them. The table records 150,000 or so clones, 60% to 80% of them present only once. The sequence derives from a woman in her forties in good health and CMV-seropositive. The V and J genes are TRBV6-5 and TRBJ2-2; weak D call: TRBD2 (5 bases). Sequencing was done on a sample of PBMCs. The CDR3 region is CASSSRRAGELFF. Written as DNA, the CDR3 is TGTGCCAGCTCCTCTAGGCGGGCCGGGGAGCTGTTTTTT.